The 22 T cell receptor beta chains listed next were all sequenced from one sample in a study of cytotoxic CD8 clonotypes in ibrutinib-treated CLL. Assay: immunoSEQ multiplex PCR; the TCRdb copy retains only in-frame clones and omits some. The data contain approximately 100,000 clones, around 80% of them singletons. The input for sequencing was PBMCs, taken after 12 months of ibrutinib treatment. Source of these receptors: a human donor with chronic lymphocytic leukemia.

This clone was seen only a few times. The chain uses TRBV6-6 and TRBJ1-2; D possibly corresponds to TRBD1 (5 bases). CDR1 MNHNY and CDR2 SVGAGI come from the germline V gene (reference sequence). Deletions cut 5 bases from V and 0 bases from J, with 13 bases between. CDR3 length: 15 residues. CDR3 in DNA: TGTGCCAGCAGTACCCTCGGGACCGCTAACTATGGCTACACCTTC. Protein sequence: CASSTLGTANYGYTF.

The chain links TRBV5-4 to TRBJ2-7; 8 nucleotides agree with TRBD1. The germline CDR1 and CDR2 sequences are SGHNT and YYREEE (reference sequence). The CDR3 length is 15 residues. Trimming removed 4 bases from V and 0 bases from J; junction bases left unmatched: 6. CDR3 nucleotides: TGTGCCAGCAGCAGTGACACAGGGGGCTCCTACGAGCAGTACTTC. This encodes CASSSDTGGSYEQYF.

The chain employs TRBV7-9 and TRBJ2-1, with D perhaps matching TRBD1 (5 bases). Per germline, CDR1 SEHNR and CDR2 FQNEAQ (reference sequence). Trimming took 5 bases from V and 9 from J, leaving 17 bases between them. This CDR3 is built from 14 residues. The CDR3 DNA is TGTGCCAGCAGCCCGGAAGGCGTTAGGGGTGAGCAGTTCTTC. Translated: CASSPEGVRGEQFF.

The V and J genes are TRBV19 and TRBJ1-1, with D unclear. This CDR3 is built from 13 residues. The V gene's germline CDR1 is LNHDA and CDR2 SQIVND (reference sequence). V was trimmed by 6 bases and J by 3 bases, leaving 11 bases between them. The CDR3 is CASRRSDHTEAFF. DNA of the CDR3: TGTGCCAGTAGACGGTCGGACCACACTGAAGCTTTCTTT.

This clone was seen just once. The chain carries TRBV7-3 and TRBJ2-1; weak D call: TRBD2 (5 bases). V was trimmed by 5 bases and J by 2 bases, leaving 10 bases between them. Germline assignment: CDR1 SGHTA and CDR2 FQGTGA. CDR3 length equals 14 residues. The CDR3 DNA sequence: TGTGCCAGCAGCCAAGGACTCGCCTACAATGAGCAGTTCTTC. This gives the protein CASSQGLAYNEQFF.

V usage is TRBV20-1 and J usage is TRBJ2-7; D not certain. Germline V CDR1 and CDR2: DFQATT, SNEGSKA (reference sequence). The CDR3 loop spans 11 amino acids. The V end lost 6 bases, the J end lost 5 bases, and 11 bases lay between the germline ends. In nucleotides, the CDR3 is TGCAGTGCCTCCCACAGTGACGAGCAGTACTTC. This gives the protein CSASHSDEQYF.

The chain joins TRBV25-1 to TRBJ1-5, with TRBD1 matching 9 bases. Germline assignment: CDR1 MGHDK and CDR2 SYGVNS. This CDR3 spans 15 amino acids. Losses at the gene ends were 2 bases for V and 3 bases for J; bases not matched to a gene: 2. This CDR3 reads CASSEGTGSNQPQHF. CDR3 nucleotide sequence: TGTGCCAGCAGTGAAGGGACAGGGTCCAATCAGCCCCAGCATTTT.

This clone was recorded a few times. CDR3 sequence: CASSRGGTKNIQYF. CDR3 in DNA: TGTGCCAGTAGTAGAGGGGGTACCAAAAACATTCAGTACTTC. J is TRBJ2-4 and V is TRBV19; maybe TRBD1 (6 bases). This CDR3 region has 14 residues. Trimming pared 4 bases from V and 2 bases from J, leaving 9 bases between. CDR1 LNHDA and CDR2 SQIVND come from the germline V gene (reference sequence). Complete variable domain (other parts from reference TRBV19 and TRBJ2-4): DGGITQSPKYLFRKEGQNVTLSCEQNLNHDAMYWYRQDPGQGLRLIYYSQIVNDFQKGDIAEGYSVSREKKESFPLTVTSAQKNPTAFYLCASSRGGTKNIQYFGAGTRLSVL.

There are a few counts of this clone. CDR3 sequence: CASSGETREGYTF. CDR3 DNA sequence: TGCGCCAGCTCGGGGGAGACCCGCGAGGGCTACACCTTC. The chain uses TRBV10-1 and TRBJ1-2; a weak D match, TRBD1 (5 bases). Looked up from germline, CDR1 is WNHNN and CDR2 is SYGVQD (reference sequence). This CDR3 region has 13 residues. V shed 8 bases and J shed 8 bases, with 18 bases lying between them.

Comments on this clone: Relative to the germline gene, one junction end is altered; a read error may explain this. V usage is TRBV18 and J usage is TRBJ2-7; D not certain. The CDR3 loop spans 13 amino acids. The germline V gene has CDR1 KGHSH and CDR2 LQKENI. CDR3 DNA: TGTGCCAGCTCGCGAGCTGCTTTGGCCCCAAAGGGCTTC. Translated, it gives CASSRAALAPKGF.

This clone was recorded only once. The chain employs TRBV9 and TRBJ2-3; D gene uncertain. This CDR3 comprises 16 residues. CDR1 SGDLS and CDR2 YYNGEE come from the germline V gene. Trimming shortened V by 3 bases and J by 8 bases, and 22 bases separated the two germline ends. In nucleotides, the CDR3 is TGTGCCAGCAGCGGCCGCCTTTTGGCTATGCCAGGTACGCAGTATTTT. Translation: CASSGRLLAMPGTQYF.

CDR3 nucleotides: TGTGCCAGCAGCGCCGCTAGCGGGGGGTTAAAAGAGACCCAGTACTTC. Protein: CASSAASGGLKETQYF. This chain links TRBV9 with TRBJ2-5; TRBD2 aligns across 11 bases. The germline V gene has CDR1 SGDLS and CDR2 YYNGEE. V lost 3 bases, J lost 3 bases, and 7 bases stayed unmatched. The CDR3 has 16 amino acids.

CDR3 amino acids: CASSSSRGYTEAFF. Here the CDR3 DNA reads TGTGCCAGCAGCTCGAGTAGGGGGTACACTGAAGCTTTCTTT. The gene calls are TRBV7-9 and TRBJ1-1; D is possibly TRBD1 (6 bases). Trimming took off 4 bases at V and 3 bases at J, with 12 bases between the two ends. The CDR3 has 14 residues. The V gene's germline CDR1 is SEHNR and CDR2 FQNEAQ (reference sequence).

This clone has only a few counts. This chain joins TRBV25-1 and TRBJ2-5; TRBD1 aligns across 11 bases. The CDR3 has 16 residues. V lost 8 bases and J lost 1; bases outside the gene matches: 9. Germline CDR1 and CDR2: MGHDK and SYGVNS. CDR3 bases: TGTGCCAGCGCAAAATTGGGACAGGGGGTCCAAGAGACCCAGTACTTC. This codes for CASAKLGQGVQETQYF.

The chain employs TRBV28 and TRBJ2-1, with 11 bases matching TRBD2. CDR3 length: 15 amino acids. CDR1 is MDHEN and CDR2 is SYDVKM in the germline V gene. V lost 3 bases to trimming and J lost 5 bases; unmatched junction nucleotides: 3. CDR3 bases: TGTGCCAGCAGTTTGACTAGCGGGGAGCACAATGAGCAGTTCTTC. As protein: CASSLTSGEHNEQFF.

CDR3 DNA: TGTGCCAGCAGCTTATGGAGCGGGGGGAGTATCTACAATGAGCAGTTCTTC. Encoded protein: CASSLWSGGSIYNEQFF. This chain links TRBV7-8 with TRBJ2-1; the match to TRBD2 covers 9 bases. The CDR3 has 17 residues. V lost 2 bases to trimming and J lost 3 bases; unmatched junction nucleotides: 8. Looked up from germline, CDR1 is SGHVS and CDR2 is FQNEAQ.

The chain combines TRBV27 with TRBJ2-2; D uncertain. This CDR3 contains 12 residues. Germline loops: CDR1 MNHEY, CDR2 SMNVEV (reference sequence). V was cut by 6 bases and J by 3 bases, with 5 bases left in between. CDR3 amino acids: CASSPHTGELFF. CDR3 bases: TGTGCCAGCAGCCCTCACACCGGGGAGCTGTTTTTT.

This sequence joins TRBV7-8 and TRBJ1-1, with D unresolved. The CDR3 loop spans 14 amino acids. The germline V gene has CDR1 SGHVS and CDR2 FQNEAQ. Between the trimmed V and J ends, which lost 5 bases and 5 bases, there was a span of 15 bases. The CDR3 loop is CASSRIEGLTEAFF. DNA of the CDR3: TGTGCCAGCAGCCGAATCGAGGGCCTAACTGAAGCTTTCTTT.

The V gene is TRBV28, the J gene TRBJ1-2, with D possibly TRBD1 on 5 matching bases. The CDR3 runs to 14 residues. Trimming left V 6 bases short and J 8 bases short, with 19 bases between. From germline, CDR1 is MDHEN and CDR2 SYDVKM. CDR3 region: CASRSAGDGRGYTF. In DNA form, the CDR3 reads TGTGCCAGCAGGTCTGCTGGGGACGGTAGGGGCTACACCTTC.

The rearrangement uses TRBV7-3 and TRBJ2-2; D might be TRBD1 (5 bases). Trimming cost V 4 bases and J 1 base, with 7 bases left between them. The germline CDR1 and CDR2 sequences are SGHTA and FQGTGA. The CDR3 extends over 14 amino acids. CDR3 sequence reads: CASSSTGNTGELFF. The CDR3 DNA is TGTGCCAGCAGCTCAACAGGGAACACCGGGGAGCTGTTTTTT.

The chain is built from TRBV10-3 and TRBJ1-1; a possible D gene is TRBD1 (5 bases). V lost 4 bases, J lost 0 bases, and 12 bases lay in between. The CDR3 is 15 residues long. The germline gives CDR1 ENHRY, CDR2 SYGVKD. CDR3: CAISVAQGMNTEAFF. The CDR3 DNA follows: TGTGCCATCAGTGTAGCTCAGGGCATGAACACTGAAGCTTTCTTT.

This clone was seen a single time. The rearrangement links TRBV9 to TRBJ1-1; D remains unclear. V lost 1 base and J 4 bases, leaving 5 bases between the germline ends. In germline, CDR1 is SGDLS, CDR2 YYNGEE. This CDR3 is 12 amino acids long. CDR3 DNA: TGTGCCAGCAGCGTAAGTGTCACTGAAGCTTTCTTT. It translates to CASSVSVTEAFF.